The 30 T cell receptor beta chains presented below share a single source sample, sequenced in a study of blood T cell repertoires in COVID-19. Profiled with immunoSEQ multiplex PCR; TCRdb holds only in-frame clones, not every one. The profile shows approximately 210,000 clones, around 89% of them singletons. The source material was PBMCs or T cells enriched from blood (not recorded which). These receptors all come from a woman younger than 30 who had recovered from COVID-19.

The chain is built from TRBV29-1 and TRBJ1-4, with 9 positions matching TRBD1. V trimming: 6 bases; J trimming: 8 bases; junction bases outside the gene matches: 13. Germline V gives CDR1 SQVTM, CDR2 ANQGSEA. This CDR3 spans 15 amino acids. This chain's CDR3 is CSVTSGTGSGEKLFF. CDR3 nucleotide sequence: TGCAGCGTAACAAGTGGGACAGGGTCAGGCGAAAAACTGTTTTTT.

The gene calls are TRBV7-3 and TRBJ2-3, with TRBD2 as a possible D gene (5 bases). The CDR3 loop spans 14 amino acids. V was shortened by 4 bases and J by 2 bases, with 10 bases between the two germline ends. Germline CDR1 reads SGHTA; CDR2 reads FQGTGA. CDR3 residues: CASSSDGNTDTQYF. In nucleotides, the CDR3 is TGTGCCAGCAGCTCGGACGGGAACACAGATACGCAGTATTTT.

This clone showed up just a few times. The rearrangement links TRBV7-9 to TRBJ2-2; D perhaps matches TRBD2 (6 bases). Germline CDR1 is SEHNR and CDR2 is FQNEAQ (reference sequence). There are 14 residues in the CDR3. V lost 8 bases to trimming and J lost 5 bases, with 15 bases between them. In DNA form, the CDR3 reads TGTGCCAGCCGAAGCCCCCTAGCGACCGGGGAGCTGTTTTTT. As protein: CASRSPLATGELFF.

Comment on this clone: Other DNA sequences within the sample encode an identical CDR3. The chain carries TRBV29-1 and TRBJ2-7; 7 bases agree with TRBD1. CDR3 size: 11 residues. Trimming cost V 6 bases and J 6 bases; bases outside gene matches: 5. Per the germline V gene, CDR1 is SQVTM and CDR2 is ANQGSEA. CDR3 residues: CSVATGVEQYF. The CDR3 coding sequence is TGCAGCGTCGCCACAGGGGTCGAGCAGTACTTC.

The gene calls are TRBV28 and TRBJ1-1; D ambiguous. Trimming stripped 7 bases from V and 1 base from J, with 13 bases between. Germline V gene lookup returns CDR1 MDHEN and CDR2 SYDVKM. The CDR3 length is 14 residues. The CDR3 DNA follows: TGTGCCAGCATCCTCCTTTCGGGGAACACTGAAGCTTTCTTT. Translation: CASILLSGNTEAFF.

The V call is TRBV19, the J call TRBJ2-1; possibly TRBD1 for D (6 bases). With 6 bases removed from V and 4 bases from J, the gap between germline ends came to 13 bases. This CDR3 comprises 14 residues. Germline CDR1 LNHDA, CDR2 SQIVND (reference sequence). The CDR3 sequence: CASRSGTQYNEQFF. CDR3 bases: TGTGCCAGTAGATCCGGGACACAATACAATGAGCAGTTCTTC.

Notes on this clone: Relative to the germline gene, one junction end is altered; a read error may explain this. The chain is built from TRBV27 and TRBJ2-3; 14 nucleotides agree with TRBD2. Germline V gene data show CDR1 as MNHEY and CDR2 as SMNVEV (reference sequence). The CDR3 length is 18 residues. CDR3 protein: CASSLSPGTSGGPDTQYF. CDR3 sequence (DNA): TGTGCCAGCAGTCTATCCCCCGGGACTAGCGGGGGACCAGATACGCAGTATTTT.

CDR3 sequence: CASSHPLGNTIYF. The CDR3 DNA reads as TGCGCCAGCAGCCATCCCCTTGGAAACACCATATATTTT. The chain carries TRBV4-1 and TRBJ1-3, with D hard to call. Trimming shortened V by 3 bases and J by 3 bases, and 6 bases separated the two germline ends. Germline V lookup: CDR1 MGHRA, CDR2 YSYEKL. CDR3 size: 13 residues.

This chain connects TRBV2 to TRBJ2-1; weak D call: TRBD2 (6 bases). There are 12 residues in the CDR3. Germline values: CDR1 SNHLY, CDR2 FYNNEI. Trimming pared 7 bases from V and 6 bases from J, leaving 10 bases between. The CDR3 sequence is CASTTEGNEQFF. The CDR3 nucleotides read TGTGCCAGCACCACGGAGGGCAATGAGCAGTTCTTC.

This chain connects TRBV5-1 to TRBJ1-1; TRBD1 matches at 7 bases. The V gene end was trimmed by 0 bases and the J gene end by 6 bases; junction bases not matched to a gene: 8. The CDR3 is made up of 15 amino acids. Germline V gives CDR1 SGHRS, CDR2 YFSETQ. The CDR3 is CASSLVGRGSSEAFF. CDR3 DNA: TGCGCCAGCAGCTTGGTTGGCAGGGGGAGTTCTGAAGCTTTCTTT.

The rearrangement uses TRBV30 and TRBJ2-5; 7 bases map to TRBD2. V lost 4 bases to trimming and J lost 5 bases; unmatched junction nucleotides: 7. The germline CDR1 and CDR2 sequences are GTSNPN and SVGIG (reference sequence). CDR3 size: 13 residues. CDR3 coding DNA: TGTGCCTGGACTACCTCCGGGGGGGAGACCCAGTACTTC. This translates into CAWTTSGGETQYF.

The rearrangement links TRBV7-9 to TRBJ1-4; a possible D gene is TRBD1 (5 bases). Germline loops: CDR1 SEHNR, CDR2 FQNEAQ (reference sequence). Trimming stripped 4 bases from V and 5 bases from J, with 20 bases between. This CDR3 contains 17 residues. CDR3 nucleotide sequence: TGTGCCAGCAGCTACGACAAGGAGGGACGGGGCAATGAAAAACTGTTTTTT. This translates into CASSYDKEGRGNEKLFF.

This clone occurred once. The chain is built from TRBV27 and TRBJ2-7, with D perhaps matching TRBD1 (5 bases). This CDR3 has 13 residues. The germline V and J ends were trimmed by 3 bases and 2 bases, with 8 bases remaining between them. Germline loops: CDR1 MNHEY, CDR2 SMNVEV (reference sequence). The CDR3 here is CASSLGQTYEQYF. The CDR3, as DNA: TGTGCCAGCAGTTTGGGGCAGACCTACGAGCAGTACTTC.

Comment on this clone: The same CDR3 also results from other DNA sequences found in this sample. This chain connects TRBV5-1 to TRBJ2-5, with TRBD2 matching over 8 bases. Germline loops: CDR1 SGHRS, CDR2 YFSETQ. The CDR3 contains 14 residues. The ends lost 4 bases at V and 0 bases at J; junction bases unmatched: 2. The chain's CDR3 is CASSGGGHQETQYF. In DNA, the CDR3 is TGCGCCAGCAGCGGCGGGGGGCACCAAGAGACCCAGTACTTC.

The rearrangement joins TRBV29-1 to TRBJ1-2; 8 bases align to TRBD1. CDR3 length equals 14 residues. Germline CDR1 and CDR2: SQVTM and ANQGSEA. Trimming at V came to 2 bases and at J to 8 bases, leaving 10 bases not matched to a gene. CDR3 in DNA: TGCAGCGTTGAAAATCCGGACAGGGTTTACGGCTACACCTTC. Translation gives CSVENPDRVYGYTF.

J is TRBJ1-2 and V is TRBV2; D is perhaps TRBD1 (6 bases). V gave up 4 bases and J gave up 2 bases, with 11 bases separating them. CDR1 SNHLY and CDR2 FYNNEI come from the germline V gene. The CDR3 is made up of 14 amino acids. The CDR3 here is CASSVQGINYGYTF. In DNA, the CDR3 is TGTGCCAGCAGTGTACAGGGCATAAACTATGGCTACACCTTC.

The chain joins TRBV5-6 to TRBJ1-5; 8 bases match TRBD1. The CDR3 length is 15 residues. V shed 4 bases, J shed 6 bases, and the junction held 9 bases outside the gene matches. Per the germline V gene, CDR1 is SGHDT and CDR2 is YYEEEE. The CDR3, as DNA: TGTGCCAGCAGCGCGGACAGGGCACCTGGTCAGCCCCAGCATTTT. This codes for CASSADRAPGQPQHF.

The CDR3: CASRYGLAFSSGELFF. The DNA for the CDR3 is TGTGCCAGCAGATATGGACTAGCGTTTTCATCCGGGGAGCTGTTTTTT. The rearrangement links TRBV9 to TRBJ2-2; 9 positions match TRBD2. V dropped 5 bases and J dropped 6; count of bases not matched to a gene: 11. This CDR3 contains 16 residues. The V gene's germline CDR1 is SGDLS and CDR2 YYNGEE.

The V call is TRBV9, the J call TRBJ1-6; 10 nucleotides match TRBD1. Losses at the gene ends were 2 bases for V and 3 bases for J; bases not matched to a gene: 8. This CDR3 spans 18 amino acids. Germline V gene sequence: CDR1 SGDLS, CDR2 YYNGEE. CDR3 DNA sequence: TGTGCCAGCAGCGTCGGGACAGGGGAGGGGAACTATAATTCACCCCTCCACTTT. This codes for CASSVGTGEGNYNSPLHF.

The CDR3 region has the DNA TGCGCCAGCAGCAGTGGACAGAAGCCCTCAGAAGCTTTCTTT. Translation gives CASSSGQKPSEAFF. The chain has TRBV5-1 and TRBJ1-1; perhaps TRBD1 as D (6 bases). This CDR3 is built from 14 residues. Trimming cost V 4 bases and J 8 bases, with 18 bases left between them. Looked up from germline, CDR1 is SGHRS and CDR2 is YFSETQ.

The chain is built from TRBV12-3 or TRBV12-4 and TRBJ2-1, with 10 bases lining up with TRBD2. Trimming at V came to 10 bases and at J to 9 bases, leaving 3 bases not matched to a gene. This CDR3 region has 11 residues. CDR3 nucleotides: TGTGCCACCACTAGCGGGACTGAGCAGTTCTTC. Its protein product is CATTSGTEQFF.

The chain is built from TRBV12-5 and TRBJ1-6, with a weak D call TRBD1 (6 bases). Germline loops: CDR1 LGHNT, CDR2 FRNRAP. With 1 base removed from V and 9 bases from J, the gap between germline ends came to 10 bases. CDR3 length: 14 residues. CDR3 protein: CASGLEGGISPLHF. In nucleotides, the CDR3 is TGTGCTAGTGGTTTGGAGGGGGGGATTTCACCCCTCCACTTT.

This clone appeared a few times. This chain uses TRBV3-1 (or the pseudogene TRBV3-2) with TRBJ2-1; D ambiguous. The CDR3 is 14 residues long. Germline V gives CDR1 LGHDT, CDR2 YNNKEL (reference sequence). Trimming left V 0 bases short and J 6 bases short, with 9 bases between. The CDR3 loop reads CASSQDGQFNEQFF. CDR3 DNA sequence: TGTGCCAGCAGCCAAGACGGTCAATTCAATGAGCAGTTCTTC.

The table lists this clone with a count of one. The chain joins TRBV5-1 to TRBJ2-1; the match to TRBD2 covers 13 bases. CDR3 length: 17 residues. From germline, CDR1 is SGHRS and CDR2 YFSETQ. V was pared by 4 bases and J by 6 bases, with 10 bases of the junction left unmatched. For the CDR3, the DNA is TGCGCCAGCAGCGTACGGGCCGGGACTAGCGGGGCCAATGAGCAGTTCTTC. Its protein product is CASSVRAGTSGANEQFF.

The chain joins TRBV27 to TRBJ2-2, with TRBD2 matching 9 bases. V was pared by 7 bases and J by 6 bases, with 6 bases of the junction left unmatched. The CDR3 runs to 14 residues. From germline, CDR1 is MNHEY and CDR2 SMNVEV (reference sequence). CDR3 DNA sequence: TGTGCCAGCAACCCTAGCGGGGCAGCCGGGGAGCTGTTTTTT. Protein product: CASNPSGAAGELFF.

The rearrangement joins TRBV5-1 to TRBJ1-2; D is undetermined. The CDR3 has 14 amino acids. Trimming took 0 bases from V and 4 from J, leaving 10 bases between them. Germline lookup yields CDR1 SGHRS and CDR2 YFSETQ. CDR3: CASSLETSLYGYTF. As DNA, the CDR3 is TGCGCCAGCAGCTTGGAAACCAGTCTCTATGGCTACACCTTC.

V and J are TRBV4-2 and TRBJ2-2; TRBD2 agrees at 9 bases. The CDR3 consists of 16 residues. J was trimmed by 1 base and V by 4 bases; bases with no gene match: 4. From germline, CDR1 is LGHNA and CDR2 YNFKEQ. This CDR3 reads CASSPGLAQNTGELFF. The DNA for the CDR3 is TGTGCCAGCAGCCCCGGACTAGCGCAGAACACCGGGGAGCTGTTTTTT.

V gene TRBV6-1 combines with J gene TRBJ1-2, with 7 bases identical to TRBD1. CDR3 size: 15 residues. Per the germline V gene, CDR1 is MNHNS and CDR2 is SASEGT. Trimming removed 2 bases from V and 5 bases from J; junction bases left unmatched: 8. The CDR3 DNA reads as TGTGCCAGCAGTGAACATCTGCAGGGGGGATATGGCTACACCTTC. It translates to CASSEHLQGGYGYTF.

The V gene is TRBV27, the J gene TRBJ1-3, with D possibly TRBD1 on 5 matching bases. The V gene's germline CDR1 is MNHEY and CDR2 SMNVEV (reference sequence). V was trimmed by 2 bases and J by 1 base, leaving 6 bases between them. The CDR3 runs to 14 residues. The CDR3 loop reads CASSLGGSGNTIYF. CDR3 DNA: TGTGCCAGCAGTTTAGGGGGGTCTGGAAACACCATATATTTT.

The chain carries TRBV4-1 and TRBJ1-5, with D possibly matching TRBD1 (5 bases). Trimming left V 4 bases short and J 6 bases short, with 13 bases between. CDR3 size: 14 residues. The V gene's germline CDR1 is MGHRA and CDR2 YSYEKL. Here the CDR3 reads CASSPSVGAQPQHF. The CDR3 nucleotides read TGCGCCAGCAGCCCAAGCGTAGGGGCTCAGCCCCAGCATTTT.